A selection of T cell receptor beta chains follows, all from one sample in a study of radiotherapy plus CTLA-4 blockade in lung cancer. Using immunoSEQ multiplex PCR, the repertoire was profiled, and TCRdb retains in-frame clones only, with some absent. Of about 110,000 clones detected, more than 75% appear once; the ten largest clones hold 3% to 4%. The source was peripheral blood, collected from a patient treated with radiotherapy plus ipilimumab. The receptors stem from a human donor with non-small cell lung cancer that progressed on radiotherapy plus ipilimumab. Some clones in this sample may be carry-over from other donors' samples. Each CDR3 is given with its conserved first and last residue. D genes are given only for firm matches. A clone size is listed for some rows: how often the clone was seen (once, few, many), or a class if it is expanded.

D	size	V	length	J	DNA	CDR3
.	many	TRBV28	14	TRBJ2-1	TGTGCCAGCAGTATACAGGGATCCTACAATGAGCAGTTCTTC	CASSIQGSYNEQFF
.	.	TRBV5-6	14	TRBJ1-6	TGTGCCAGCAGCTTGAACGGGAGGGGATCACCCCTCCACTTT	CASSLNGRGSPLHF
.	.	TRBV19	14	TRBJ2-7	TGTGCCAGTAGGAAGGGGTTAAGCTCCTACGAGCAGTACTTC	CASRKGLSSYEQYF
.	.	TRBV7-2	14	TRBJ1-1	TGTGCCAGCAGCTTAGTCCAGGTAGGCACTGAAGCTTTCTTT	CASSLVQVGTEAFF
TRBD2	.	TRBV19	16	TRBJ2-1	TGTGCCAGTAGTAGGGGACTAGCGGGGGGACTCAATGAGCAGTTCTTC	CASSRGLAGGLNEQFF
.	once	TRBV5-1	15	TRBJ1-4	TGCGCCAGCAGCTTGAATCCAGCGACTAATGAAAAACTGTTTTTT	CASSLNPATNEKLFF
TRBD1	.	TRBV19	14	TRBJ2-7	TGTGCCAGTAAGCCGGGACAGGGGGCGCTTGAGCAGTACTTC	CASKPGQGALEQYF
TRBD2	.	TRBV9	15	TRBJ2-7	TGTGCCAGCAGCGTAGCAGCGGGGGGCTTCTACGAGCAGTACTTC	CASSVAAGGFYEQYF
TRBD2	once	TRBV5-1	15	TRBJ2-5	TGCGCCAGCAGCTTTTTTCCTAGCGGGGGAGAGACCCAGTACTTC	CASSFFPSGGETQYF
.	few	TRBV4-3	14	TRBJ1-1	TGCGCCAGCAGCCAAGGAATTAACCGGGTCGAAGCTTTCTTT	CASSQGINRVEAFF
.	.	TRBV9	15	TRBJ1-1	TGTGCCAGCAGCGAAACAGGGAACATGAACACTGAAGCTTTCTTT	CASSETGNMNTEAFF
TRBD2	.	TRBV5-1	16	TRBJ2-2	TGCGCCAGCAGCCTGGGACTAGCGGTGGACACCGGGGAGCTGTTTTTT	CASSLGLAVDTGELFF
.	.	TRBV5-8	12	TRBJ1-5	TGTGCCAGCAGCTTGGGGAGGCAGCCCCAGCATTTT	CASSLGRQPQHF
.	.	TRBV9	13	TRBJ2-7	TGTGCCAGCAGCGGCCGGGACAACTACGAGCAGTACTTC	CASSGRDNYEQYF
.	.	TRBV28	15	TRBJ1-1	TGTGCCAGCAGTCCGCCGACAGGAATGAACACTGAAGCTTTCTTT	CASSPPTGMNTEAFF
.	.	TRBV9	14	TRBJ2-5	TGTGCCAGCAGTGACTGGGGCAGGGAAGAGACCCAGTACTTC	CASSDWGREETQYF
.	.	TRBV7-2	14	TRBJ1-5	TGTGCCAGCAGCTTCAGACAGGATCATCAGCCCCAGCATTTT	CASSFRQDHQPQHF
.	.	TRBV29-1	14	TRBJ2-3	TGCAGCGTTGAAGATTCTAGGGCCAGGGATACGCAGTATTTT	CSVEDSRARDTQYF
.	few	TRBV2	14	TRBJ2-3	TGTGCCACCGCGGGACAGACGTACACAGATACGCAGTATTTT	CATAGQTYTDTQYF
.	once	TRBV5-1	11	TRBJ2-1	TGCGCCAGCACAGGGTACAATGAGCAGTTCTTC	CASTGYNEQFF
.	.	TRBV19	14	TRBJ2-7	TGTGCCAGTACCCCGTCGGAGGGAACCTACGAGCAGTACTTC	CASTPSEGTYEQYF
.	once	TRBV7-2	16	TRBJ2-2	TGTGCCAGCACCCCCCGATGGGACGCGAACACCGGGGAGCTGTTTTTT	CASTPRWDANTGELFF
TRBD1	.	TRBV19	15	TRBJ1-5	TGTGCCAGTAGTATTGGGACAGGCAGGGGTCAGCCCCAGCATTTT	CASSIGTGRGQPQHF
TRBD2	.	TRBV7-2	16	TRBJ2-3	TGTGCCAGCAGCCCGAGACTAGCGGGAAGCACAGATACGCAGTATTTT	CASSPRLAGSTDTQYF
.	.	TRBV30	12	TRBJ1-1	TGTGCCTGGAGTAGGGACATCACTGAAGCTTTCTTT	CAWSRDITEAFF
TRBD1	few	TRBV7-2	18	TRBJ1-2	TGTGCCAGCAGCCCCCCTAGGGGACAGGGGGCTCTCGGCTATGGCTACACCTTC	CASSPPRGQGALGYGYTF
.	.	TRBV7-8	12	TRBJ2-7	TGTGCCAGCAGCTCCAACAGGGAGTTGCAGTACTTC	CASSSNRELQYF
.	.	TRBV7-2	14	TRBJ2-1	TGTGCCAGCAGCTTATACGGAGACGCAGCTGAGCAGTTCTTC	CASSLYGDAAEQFF
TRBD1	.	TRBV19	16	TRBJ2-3	TGTGCCAGTAGTATTGGGGACAGGGGGTACACAGATACGCAGTATTTT	CASSIGDRGYTDTQYF
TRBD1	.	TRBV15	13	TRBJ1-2	TGTGCCACCAGCCCAAGACAGGGGGATGGCTACACCTTC	CATSPRQGDGYTF
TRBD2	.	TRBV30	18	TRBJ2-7	TGTGCCTGGAGTGGACCCACAAGGGGAACTAGCGGGGAGTACGAGCAGTACTTC	CAWSGPTRGTSGEYEQYF
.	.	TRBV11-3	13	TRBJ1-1	TGTGCCAGCAGCTTAACCGGGACCGTCCAAGCTTTCTTT	CASSLTGTVQAFF
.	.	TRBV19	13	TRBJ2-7	TGTGCCAGTAGTATCGCGCTCCCCTACGAGCAGTACTTC	CASSIALPYEQYF
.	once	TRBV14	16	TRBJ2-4	TGTGCCAGCAGCCGAACGTCCGGGACAGCCAAAAACATTCAGTACTTC	CASSRTSGTAKNIQYF
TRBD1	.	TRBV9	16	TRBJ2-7	TGTGCCAGCAGCGCAATAAACAGGGGGATTACCTACGAGCAGTACTTC	CASSAINRGITYEQYF
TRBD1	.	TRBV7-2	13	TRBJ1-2	TGTGCCAACAGCACACAGGGGGCTTCTGGCTACACCTTC	CANSTQGASGYTF
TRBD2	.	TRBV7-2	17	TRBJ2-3	TGTGCCAGCAGCTTAGGACTAGCGGGGGGTAGCACAGATACGCAGTATTTT	CASSLGLAGGSTDTQYF
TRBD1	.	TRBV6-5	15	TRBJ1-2	TGTGCCAGCAGTTACGGGGGGACAGCTTTCTATGGCTACACCTTC	CASSYGGTAFYGYTF
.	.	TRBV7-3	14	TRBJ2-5	TGTGCCAGCAGTCCATTCACGGGGGAAGGGACCCAGTACTTC	CASSPFTGEGTQYF
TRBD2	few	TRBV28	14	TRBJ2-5	TGTGCCACCCGGGGGGACGGACGGACTGAGACCCAGTACTTC	CATRGDGRTETQYF
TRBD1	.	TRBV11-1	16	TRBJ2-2	TGTGCCAGCACCTCCTTTCTGGACAGGGGGACCGGGGAGCTGTTTTTT	CASTSFLDRGTGELFF
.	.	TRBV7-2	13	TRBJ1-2	TGTGCCAGCAGCTTAGGGGAGACAGATGGCTACACCTTC	CASSLGETDGYTF
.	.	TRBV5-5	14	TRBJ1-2	TGTGCCAGCAGCTTGATGGGAACTAACTATGGCTACACCTTC	CASSLMGTNYGYTF
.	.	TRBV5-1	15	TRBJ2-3	TGCGCCAGCAGCTTGGAGGATGCTAGCACAGATACGCAGTATTTT	CASSLEDASTDTQYF
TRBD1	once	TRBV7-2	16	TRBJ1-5	TGTGCCAGCAGCTTATCCCACAGGGGAGGGAATCAGCCCCAGCATTTT	CASSLSHRGGNQPQHF
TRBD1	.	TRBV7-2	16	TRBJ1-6	TGTGCCAGCAGCTTAGTACGGACAGGGCAGAGTTCACCCCTCCACTTT	CASSLVRTGQSSPLHF
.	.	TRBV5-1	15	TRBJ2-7	TGCGCCAGCAGCTTGGCCCCAGCAGGGGCGGGGGAGCAGTACTTC	CASSLAPAGAGEQYF
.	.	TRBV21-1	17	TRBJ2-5	TGTGCCAGCAGCCGGCCACGGACTAGTATGGTCCAAGAGACCCAGTACTTC	CASSRPRTSMVQETQYF
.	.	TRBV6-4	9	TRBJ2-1	TGTGCCAGCCTAAATGAGCAGTTCTTC	CASLNEQFF
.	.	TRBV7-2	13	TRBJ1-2	TGTGCCAGCAGCTTAACGGCTAACTATGGCTACACCTTC	CASSLTANYGYTF
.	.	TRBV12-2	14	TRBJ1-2	TGTGCAAGTCGCTTGGACAGGGGGCTTTATGGCTACACCTTC	CASRLDRGLYGYTF
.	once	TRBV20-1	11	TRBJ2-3	TGCAGTGCTAGAATCTTAGATACGCAGTATTTT	CSARILDTQYF
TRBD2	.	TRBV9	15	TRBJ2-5	TGTGCCAGCAGCGGAACCGGGACTAGAGTAGAGACCCAGTACTTC	CASSGTGTRVETQYF
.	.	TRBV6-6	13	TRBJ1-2	TGTGCCAGCAGACCGACAGAAAACTATGGCTACACCTTC	CASRPTENYGYTF
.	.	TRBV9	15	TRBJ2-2	TGTGCCAGCAGCGTTGGTATAGGGAGGCCCGGGGAGCTGTTTTTT	CASSVGIGRPGELFF
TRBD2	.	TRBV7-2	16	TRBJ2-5	TGTGCCAGCAGCTCGTGGACTAGCGGGGACCCCGCGGCCCAGTACTTC	CASSSWTSGDPAAQYF
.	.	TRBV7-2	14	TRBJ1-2	TGTGCCAGCAGCCCCTATCGGGCCACGGGAGGCTACACCTTC	CASSPYRATGGYTF
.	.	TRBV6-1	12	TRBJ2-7	TGTGCCAGCGGATGGGGGGCCTACGAGCAGTACTTC	CASGWGAYEQYF
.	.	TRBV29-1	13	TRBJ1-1	TGCAGCGTTGAGCGGCAGGGGAACACTGAAGCTTTCTTT	CSVERQGNTEAFF